The 31 T cell receptor beta chains in this list originate from one sample, sequenced in a study of vaccination effects on CD4 cells after COVID-19. CD4+ T cell isolation took place after about nine days of culture. Their cognate antigens are unknown. The data were produced by immunoSEQ multiplex PCR, yet TCRdb's version contains in-frame clones alone and is incomplete. In the table there are 70,000 to 85,000 clones, around 77% of which are singletons. Here the sequenced sample was CD4+ T cells from PBMCs cultured without peptide, taken before COVID-19 vaccination. These receptors were taken from a human donor who received a COVID-19 vaccine.

The chain employs TRBV5-4 and TRBJ2-3; D is perhaps TRBD2 (5 bases). Per germline, CDR1 SGHNT and CDR2 YYREEE (reference sequence). The CDR3 totals 14 residues. The V gene lost 3 bases and the J gene lost 0 bases, with 8 bases spanning the gap. The CDR3 region has the DNA TGTGCCAGCAGCTCCCGAGGGAGCACAGATACGCAGTATTTT. Translating gives CASSSRGSTDTQYF.

The table lists this clone with a few counts. The chain couples TRBV6-6 to TRBJ2-1, with D hard to call. The CDR3 extends over 15 amino acids. V lost 6 bases and J 0 bases, leaving 12 bases between the germline ends. Germline CDR1 and CDR2: MNHNY and SVGAGI (reference sequence). Written as DNA, the CDR3 is TGTGCCAGCAGAGACTGGCGGAGCTCCTACAATGAGCAGTTCTTC. This gives the protein CASRDWRSSYNEQFF.

The chain combines TRBV5-4 with TRBJ2-1; 8 bases match TRBD2. The CDR3 is 15 amino acids. CDR1 and CDR2 (germline): SGHNT, YYREEE (reference sequence). J was trimmed by 5 bases and V by 4 bases; bases with no gene match: 8. The CDR3 loop is CASSPSGGLNNEQFF. The CDR3 DNA is TGTGCCAGCAGCCCCTCGGGGGGGCTCAACAATGAGCAGTTCTTC.

This chain links TRBV18 with TRBJ2-3, with 8 nucleotides matching TRBD2. With 6 bases clipped from V and 8 bases from J, the junction kept 4 bases outside the gene matches. There are 12 residues in the CDR3. Germline V gene lookup returns CDR1 KGHSH and CDR2 LQKENI. The CDR3 bases are TGTGCCAGCTCGGGCGGACTAGCTACGCAGTATTTT. As protein: CASSGGLATQYF. The full variable domain, rest sourced from reference TRBV18 and TRBJ2-3, is NAGVMQNPRHLVRRRGQEARLRCSPMKGHSHVYWYRQLPEEGLKFMVYLQKENIIDESGMPKERFSAEFPKEGPSILRIQQVVRGDSAAYFCASSGGLATQYFGPGTRLTVL.

The V gene is TRBV28, the J gene TRBJ2-6; 16 nucleotides match TRBD2. Germline V CDR1 and CDR2: MDHEN, SYDVKM. The CDR3 length is 21 residues. The V and J ends lost 5 bases and 3 bases, in that order; junction bases with no gene match: 13. The CDR3 nucleotides read TGTGCCAGCAGTAGCACGTCCGGGACTAGCGGGGGGGCCATTGGGGCCAACGTCCTGACTTTC. This sequence encodes CASSSTSGTSGGAIGANVLTF.

V usage is TRBV18 and J usage is TRBJ1-4; D is unclear. V gave up 2 bases and J gave up 5 bases, with 6 bases separating them. Germline V gene lookup returns CDR1 KGHSH and CDR2 LQKENI. The CDR3 loop spans 13 amino acids. In DNA form, the CDR3 reads TGTGCCAGCTCACCAGCGTCGAATGAAAAACTGTTTTTT. This gives the protein CASSPASNEKLFF.

The V call is TRBV6-6, the J call TRBJ2-4; maybe TRBD2 (5 bases). Trimming stripped 6 bases from V and 3 bases from J, with 9 bases between. From germline, CDR1 is MNHNY and CDR2 SVGAGI (reference sequence). The CDR3 is 13 residues long. CDR3 amino acids: CASSPGNKNIQYF. The CDR3, as DNA: TGTGCCAGCAGCCCGGGAAACAAAAACATTCAGTACTTC.

This clone was seen a few times. The chain has TRBV4-2 and TRBJ1-6; D not certain. V dropped 0 bases and J dropped 7 bases, with 10 bases sitting between them. This CDR3 region has 15 residues. Germline-derived CDR1 and CDR2 are LGHNA and YNFKEQ. As DNA, the CDR3 is TGTGCCAGCAGCCAAGATGCGGGTTCGAATTCACCCCTCCACTTT. Translating gives CASSQDAGSNSPLHF.

This clone was counted between two and nine times. The chain uses TRBV7-8 and TRBJ1-5; 8 nucleotides agree with TRBD1. Trimming removed 5 bases from V and 5 bases from J; junction bases left unmatched: 5. This CDR3 comprises 14 residues. Germline lookup yields CDR1 SGHVS and CDR2 FQNEAQ. Here the CDR3 reads CASSRRGQDQPQHF. CDR3 DNA: TGTGCCAGCAGCCGCAGGGGGCAGGATCAGCCCCAGCATTTT.

V gene TRBV19 combines with J gene TRBJ2-3; TRBD2 might be the D (6 bases). The CDR3 has 16 amino acids. Germline V gene lookup returns CDR1 LNHDA and CDR2 SQIVND (reference sequence). Trimming pared 6 bases from V and 6 bases from J, leaving 22 bases between. The CDR3 reads CASSGRTAGSYDTQYF. The CDR3 DNA reads as TGTGCCAGTAGCGGACGGACCGCGGGGAGTTATGATACGCAGTATTTT.

The chain is built from TRBV7-6 and TRBJ1-4, with D unclear. V was trimmed by 1 base and J by 8 bases, leaving 14 bases between them. Germline loops: CDR1 SGHVS, CDR2 FNYEAQ. The CDR3 is made up of 15 amino acids. In nucleotides, the CDR3 is TGTGCCAGCAGCTTAGGCAGAGGAGGCGGGGAAAAACTGTTTTTT. Translated: CASSLGRGGGEKLFF.

The V call is TRBV2, the J call TRBJ2-2; D remains unclear. The CDR3 has 14 amino acids. CDR1 SNHLY and CDR2 FYNNEI come from the germline V gene. Trimming removed 4 bases at V and 1 base at J, with 7 bases between. In DNA, the CDR3 is TGTGCCAGCAGTGCGACACGGAACACCGGGGAGCTGTTTTTT. Its translation: CASSATRNTGELFF.

The chain has TRBV7-8 and TRBJ2-7; D may be TRBD1 or TRBD2 (6 bases each). CDR1 and CDR2 (germline): SGHVS, FQNEAQ. The V and J ends lost 5 bases and 7 bases respectively, with 15 bases between them. CDR3 size: 13 residues. The CDR3 nucleotides are TGTGCCAGCAGCGCCGGAGGGGGTCGGGAGCAGTACGTC. This codes for CASSAGGGREQYV.

This clone was observed once. V is TRBV5-4 and J is TRBJ2-5; 11 bases are a match to TRBD2. J lost 3 bases, V lost 0 bases, and 7 bases had no gene match. The CDR3 has 17 residues. Germline V gives CDR1 SGHNT, CDR2 YYREEE (reference sequence). The DNA of the CDR3 is TGTGCCAGCAGCTTGGGTGTTCGACTAGCGGGGAAAGAGACCCAGTACTTC. Amino acid sequence: CASSLGVRLAGKETQYF.

The chain combines TRBV21-1 with TRBJ1-2; TRBD1 is the table's D call, not checked against the DNA. TRBV21-1 is assigned pseudogene status. CDR3 length: 17 residues. The chain's CDR3 is CASSKVGQGVGYYGYTF. The CDR3 nucleotides are TGTGCCAGCAGCAAAGTGGGGCAGGGGGTAGGTTACTATGGCTACACCTTC.

V gene TRBV27 combines with J gene TRBJ2-3, with 9 bases that match TRBD1. The V gene end was trimmed by 5 bases and the J gene end by 4 bases; junction bases not matched to a gene: 7. The germline gives CDR1 MNHEY, CDR2 SMNVEV (reference sequence). The CDR3 spans 15 residues. DNA of the CDR3: TGTGCCAGCAGTCCTAGGGACAGGGTGGCAGATACGCAGTATTTT. This gives the protein CASSPRDRVADTQYF.

The rearrangement links TRBV7-9 to TRBJ1-4; D remains unclear. Trimming removed 6 bases at V and 4 bases at J, with 15 bases between. The CDR3 is 15 amino acids. Germline values: CDR1 SEHNR, CDR2 FQNEAQ (reference sequence). The DNA for the CDR3 is TGTGCCAGCAGTCGCCTAAATGCGGGTAATGAAAAACTGTTTTTT. Its translation: CASSRLNAGNEKLFF.

This chain uses TRBV19 with TRBJ2-6, with D possibly being TRBD1 (6 bases). The V and J ends lost 5 bases and 2 bases respectively, with 13 bases between them. The germline CDR1 and CDR2 sequences are LNHDA and SQIVND (reference sequence). This CDR3 is 16 amino acids long. CDR3 loop: CASSSVGGTGANVLTF. CDR3 DNA: TGTGCCAGTAGTTCCGTAGGGGGTACTGGGGCCAACGTCCTGACTTTC.

CDR3 in amino acids: CASSLDVNTEAFF. The CDR3 DNA follows: TGTGCCAGCAGCTTAGATGTGAACACTGAAGCTTTCTTT. The gene calls are TRBV11-2 and TRBJ1-1; D remains ambiguous. The CDR3 is 13 amino acids. Germline V gene lookup returns CDR1 SGHAT and CDR2 FQNNGV. The V end was cut by 0 bases, the J end by 0 bases, with 2 bases between.

Details on this clone: Other DNA sequences from this sample encode an identical CDR3 as well. V is TRBV3-1 (or the pseudogene TRBV3-2) and J is TRBJ1-2; no clear D. The CDR3 contains 13 residues. CDR1 and CDR2 (germline): LGHDT, YNNKEL (reference sequence). Trimming took 2 bases from V and 6 from J, leaving 10 bases between them. The chain's CDR3 is CASSQLGPDGYTF. The CDR3 bases are TGTGCCAGCAGCCAATTAGGACCCGATGGCTACACCTTC.

This sequence joins TRBV12-3 or TRBV12-4 and TRBJ1-2, with TRBD1 matching 9 bases. There are 13 residues in the CDR3. Trimming removed 5 bases from V and 4 bases from J; junction bases left unmatched: 2. The CDR3 DNA reads as TGTGCCAGCAGTGTGGGACAGGGCTATGGCTACACCTTC. Translated, it gives CASSVGQGYGYTF.

The chain has TRBV24-1 and TRBJ1-5; D remains unclear. This CDR3 region has 13 residues. Trimming took off 9 bases at V and 7 bases at J, with 15 bases between the two ends. The germline V gene has CDR1 KGHDR and CDR2 SFDVKD. CDR3 sequence: CATQVGLGQPQHF. The CDR3 nucleotides are TGTGCCACCCAAGTTGGGCTCGGACAGCCCCAGCATTTT.

V is TRBV6-2 or TRBV6-3 and J is TRBJ1-1; the D is unclear. The V gene lost 5 bases and the J gene lost 5 bases, with 21 bases spanning the gap. The length of the CDR3 is 16 residues. CDR1 and CDR2 (germline): MNHEY, SVGEGT. This chain's CDR3 is CASSQSRRGTRTEAFF. CDR3 in DNA: TGTGCCAGCAGTCAAAGTCGGAGAGGAACGAGGACTGAAGCTTTCTTT.

J is TRBJ2-5 and V is TRBV29-1; TRBD1 might be the D (6 bases). V lost 7 bases, J lost 5 bases, and 26 bases lay in between. Germline-derived CDR1 and CDR2 are SQVTM and ANQGSEA. The CDR3 totals 16 residues. CDR3 coding DNA: TGCAGCGCACCCCCCCGGTACAGGGAGAGTAGGGAGACCCAGTACTTC. Encoded protein: CSAPPRYRESRETQYF.

The chain is built from TRBV29-1 and TRBJ2-3; 9 bases are a match to TRBD1. The CDR3 covers 12 residues. Germline CDR1 SQVTM, CDR2 ANQGSEA. The J segment lost 4 bases and the V segment lost 6 bases, leaving 2 bases of the junction unmatched. The CDR3 DNA reads as TGCAGCGTAGACAGGGGGTCAGATACGCAGTATTTT. This encodes CSVDRGSDTQYF.

The table lists this clone with a few counts. The chain combines TRBV13 with TRBJ1-1; no definite D call. This CDR3 comprises 13 residues. Trimming removed 6 bases at V and 1 base at J, with 9 bases between. The germline V gene has CDR1 PRHDT and CDR2 FYEKMQ (reference sequence). The CDR3 loop reads CASSGRKNTEAFF. The CDR3 DNA is TGTGCCAGCAGTGGCAGAAAGAACACTGAAGCTTTCTTT. The whole variable domain, remainder taken from reference TRBV13 and TRBJ1-1, is AAGVIQSPRHLIKEKRETATLKCYPIPRHDTVYWYQQGPGQDPQFLISFYEKMQSDKGSIPDRFSAQQFSDYHSELNMSSLELGDSALYFCASSGRKNTEAFFGQGTRLTVV.

The genes are TRBV2 and TRBJ1-3; D remains ambiguous. Germline values: CDR1 SNHLY, CDR2 FYNNEI. The V end was cut by 6 bases, the J end by 0 bases, with 6 bases between. The CDR3 runs 13 residues. The CDR3 coding sequence is TGTGCCAGCAGGACTACCTCTGGAAACACCATATATTTT. It yields the protein CASRTTSGNTIYF.

This clone was picked up a small number of times. DNA of the CDR3: TGTGCCAGCGGAGGGGGTAGCTATGGCTACACCTTC. Its translation: CASGGGSYGYTF. The chain has TRBV28 and TRBJ1-2; D might be TRBD1 (6 bases). Looked up from germline, CDR1 is MDHEN and CDR2 is SYDVKM. With 8 bases removed from V and 4 bases from J, the gap between germline ends came to 11 bases. The CDR3 contains 12 residues.

V gene TRBV4-3 combines with J gene TRBJ1-2; maybe TRBD1 (6 bases). The CDR3 is 15 residues long. Per the germline V gene, CDR1 is LGHNA and CDR2 is YSLEER. The ends were cut back, 1 base at V and 1 base at J, with 10 bases in the middle. In nucleotides, the CDR3 is TGCGCCAGCAGCCAAGGACCAGGGGTTAACTATGGCTACACCTTC. Protein sequence: CASSQGPGVNYGYTF.

The chain is built from TRBV21-1 and TRBJ2-3; TRBD2, the D gene given by the table, was not confirmed from the DNA. TRBV21-1 is flagged as a pseudogene. The length of the CDR3 is 15 residues. Written as DNA, the CDR3 is TGTGCCAGTAGGGTACTAGCGGGGTCTGTAGATACGCAGTATTTT. It is translated as CASRVLAGSVDTQYF.

The rearrangement links TRBV6-5 to TRBJ2-2, with 7 bases identical to TRBD1. Germline V gives CDR1 MNHEY, CDR2 SVGAGI. This CDR3 comprises 14 residues. After removal of 6 bases from V and 7 bases from J, the junction contained 8 bases not matched to a gene. In DNA form, the CDR3 reads TGTGCCAGCAGACCTGGGACAGCCGACGGGGAGCTGTTTTTT. This sequence encodes CASRPGTADGELFF.